This is a list of T cell receptor beta chains from one sample in a study of T cells of healthy individuals. TCRdb recomputed calls from the 5' RACE reads with MiXCR, one row per CDR3 protein. The sample holds nearly 100,000 distinct CDR3 sequences, roughly a sixth seen once. The source of these receptors is a human donor in good health. CDR3s include the opening cysteine and the closing phenylalanine or tryptophan. Each record gives: V gene, J gene, D gene, clone size, CDR3 protein, CDR3 DNA. D genes are given only for firm matches. Expanded clones get a size class; other rows say once, few or many, or leave the size out.

TRBV2	TRBJ1-5	-	few	CASTTESNQPQHF	TGTGCCAGCACCACAGAGAGCAATCAGCCCCAGCATTTT
TRBV29-1	TRBJ2-3	TRBD2	few	CSVARGGASTDTQYF	TGCAGCGTTGCTCGGGGGGGCGCGAGCACAGATACGCAGTATTTT
TRBV18	TRBJ1-2	TRBD1	-	CASSPRQGADGYTF	TGTGCCAGCTCACCCCGACAGGGGGCTGATGGCTACACCTTC
TRBV15	TRBJ2-3	-	few	CATSRGGLTDVDTQYF	TGTGCCACCAGCAGAGGGGGTTTGACAGATGTGGATACGCAGTATTTT
TRBV2	TRBJ2-5	TRBD2	-	CASSSGREYF	TGTGCCAGCAGTAGCGGGAGGGAGTACTTC
TRBV18	TRBJ2-2	-	-	CASSPPGREYTGELFF	TGTGCCAGCTCACCGCCAGGCCGGGAGTACACCGGGGAGCTGTTTTTT
TRBV10-3	TRBJ1-5	-	-	CAISESLDQPQHF	TGTGCCATCAGTGAGTCGCTAGATCAGCCCCAGCATTTT
TRBV24-1	TRBJ2-5	TRBD1	-	CATGQGTETQYF	TGTGCCACCGGACAGGGGACGGAGACCCAGTACTTC
TRBV4-1	TRBJ2-7	TRBD1	-	CASSHPRTGRQYF	TGCGCCAGCAGCCACCCTAGGACAGGGCGGCAGTACTTC
TRBV18	TRBJ2-4	-	few	CASSPPSDLAKNIQYF	TGTGCCAGCTCACCACCCTCCGATCTAGCCAAAAACATTCAGTACTTC
TRBV4-1	TRBJ1-4	-	-	CASILQSDSNEKLFF	TGCGCCAGCATCCTCCAGTCGGACAGTAATGAAAAACTGTTTTTT
TRBV12-3/TRBV12-4	TRBJ2-5	TRBD2	-	CASSSGTSRAETQYF	TGTGCCAGCAGTTCTGGGACTAGTCGAGCCGAGACCCAGTACTTC
TRBV6-2/TRBV6-3	TRBJ2-7	-	-	CASSDGGSIYEQYF	TGTGCCAGCAGTGATGGGGGGAGTATATACGAGCAGTACTTC
TRBV13	TRBJ2-5	-	many	CASSLASGGNQETQYF	TGTGCCAGCAGCTTAGCTAGTGGGGGGAATCAAGAGACCCAGTACTTC
TRBV6-2/TRBV6-3	TRBJ2-1	TRBD1	many	CASSSDRVANEQFF	TGTGCCAGCAGTTCGGACAGGGTTGCTAATGAGCAGTTCTTC
TRBV6-6	TRBJ2-2	-	many	CASSSSPRELFF	TGTGCCAGCAGTTCGTCCCCCCGGGAGCTGTTTTTT
TRBV27	TRBJ2-3	-	-	CASSLSRAAMGDTQYF	TGTGCCAGCAGTTTATCGAGAGCGGCCATGGGAGATACGCAGTATTTT
TRBV27	TRBJ2-3	-	-	CASSLGSRDTQYF	TGTGCCAGCAGTTTGGGGAGTAGGGATACGCAGTATTTT
TRBV28	TRBJ2-7	TRBD2	-	CASSPIAGVSYEQYF	TGTGCCAGCAGTCCCATAGCGGGAGTCTCCTACGAGCAGTACTTC
TRBV5-6	TRBJ1-4	TRBD1	-	CASSSQGAANEKLFF	TGTGCCAGCAGCAGCCAGGGGGCGGCTAATGAAAAACTGTTTTTT
TRBV7-4	TRBJ2-2	-	-	CASSAQTGIASNTGELFF	TGTGCCAGCAGCGCCCAAACAGGGATCGCCTCGAACACCGGGGAGCTGTTTTTT
TRBV12-3/TRBV12-4	TRBJ2-5	TRBD2	-	CASSFGGRETQYF	TGTGCCAGCAGTTTTGGCGGGAGGGAGACCCAGTACTTC
TRBV7-2	TRBJ1-1	-	-	CASSLWANTEAFF	TGTGCCAGCAGCTTATGGGCGAACACTGAAGCTTTCTTT
TRBV7-2	TRBJ2-3	-	many	CASSPGSGADTQYF	TGTGCCAGCAGCCCTGGATCCGGAGCAGATACGCAGTATTTT
TRBV28	TRBJ1-5	TRBD1	many	CASKTGVQPQHF	TGTGCCAGCAAGACAGGGGTTCAGCCCCAGCATTTT
TRBV6-5	TRBJ1-3	-	-	CASQKGRDHGNTIYF	TGTGCCAGCCAAAAAGGCAGGGACCACGGAAACACCATATATTTT
TRBV6-5	TRBJ1-2	-	-	CASRVGGSYGYTF	TGTGCCAGCAGGGTCGGCGGGAGCTATGGCTACACCTTC
TRBV4-2	TRBJ1-5	-	few	CASSQERQNQPQHF	TGTGCCAGCAGCCAAGAGAGGCAGAATCAGCCCCAGCATTTT
TRBV9	TRBJ2-3	-	-	CASSVSRVADTQYF	TGTGCCAGCAGCGTTTCCAGGGTCGCAGATACGCAGTATTTT
TRBV4-2	TRBJ2-1	TRBD1	many	CASSPRDRGNEQFF	TGTGCCAGCAGCCCACGGGACAGGGGTAATGAGCAGTTCTTC
TRBV6-6	TRBJ2-7	TRBD1	-	CASGGDRGFYEQYF	TGTGCCAGCGGAGGAGACAGGGGGTTCTACGAGCAGTACTTC
TRBV20-1	TRBJ1-4	-	many	CSAPWLGEKLFF	TGCAGTGCCCCTTGGTTGGGGGAAAAACTGTTTTTT
TRBV6-6	TRBJ1-5	-	many	CASSFGTPGEPQHF	TGTGCCAGCAGCTTCGGGACCCCGGGAGAGCCCCAGCATTTT
TRBV21-1	TRBJ2-7	-	few	CAKLRDRPYEQYF	TGTGCCAAGCTGAGGGACAGACCCTACGAGCAGTACTTC
TRBV20-1	TRBJ2-1	-	-	CSAREHSHEQFF	TGCAGTGCTAGAGAACACAGTCATGAGCAGTTCTTC
TRBV7-9	TRBJ2-7	-	few	CASSLTDPKTIYEQYF	TGTGCCAGCAGCTTGACAGACCCAAAAACCATCTACGAGCAGTACTTC
TRBV11-3	TRBJ2-3	-	few	CASSLRPSTDTQYF	TGTGCCAGCAGCTTACGACCTAGCACAGATACGCAGTATTTT
TRBV21-1	TRBJ2-3	-	few	CANTRAGGLDTQYF	TGTGCCAACACCAGGGCAGGGGGATTAGATACGCAGTATTTT
TRBV2	TRBJ2-7	TRBD1	few	CASRVQGAYEQYF	TGTGCCAGCAGAGTACAGGGGGCCTACGAGCAGTACTTC
TRBV29-1	TRBJ2-1	-	few	CSVEDLGGNEQFF	TGCAGCGTTGAAGATCTAGGGGGCAATGAGCAGTTCTTC
TRBV4-3	TRBJ2-5	TRBD1	many	CASSQQGQAQETQYF	TGCGCCAGCAGCCAACAGGGACAGGCACAAGAGACCCAGTACTTC
TRBV5-1	TRBJ1-1	-	-	CASSSREGGAVGTEAFF	TGCGCCAGCAGCTCACGAGAGGGGGGCGCGGTGGGGACTGAAGCTTTCTTT
TRBV12-3/TRBV12-4	TRBJ2-3	-	-	CASAVRNTDTQYF	TGTGCCAGCGCTGTCCGGAACACAGATACGCAGTATTTT
TRBV4-3	TRBJ1-6	-	many	CASSQDRGSYNSPLHF	TGCGCCAGCAGCCAAGACCGGGGCTCCTATAATTCACCCCTCCACTTT
TRBV7-9	TRBJ2-5	TRBD2	many	CASSLALTSGLQETQYF	TGTGCCAGCAGCTTAGCGTTGACTAGCGGCCTCCAAGAGACCCAGTACTTC
TRBV28	TRBJ2-1	-	-	CASRDSFSREQFF	TGTGCCAGCAGGGACTCCTTCTCCCGGGAGCAGTTCTTC
TRBV7-8	TRBJ1-1	-	-	CASSFGVDTEAFF	TGTGCCAGCAGCTTTGGTGTGGACACTGAAGCTTTCTTT
TRBV5-8	TRBJ1-2	-	many	CASSLVGGYGYTF	TGTGCCAGCAGCTTGGTGGGCGGCTATGGCTACACCTTC
TRBV5-6	TRBJ2-5	-	many	CASSSDRQETQYF	TGTGCCAGCAGCTCAGACAGACAAGAGACCCAGTACTTC
TRBV7-9	TRBJ2-5	TRBD1	few	CASSRQGETQYF	TGTGCCAGCAGCCGACAGGGCGAGACCCAGTACTTC
TRBV12-3/TRBV12-4	TRBJ2-7	-	-	CASSFSRSYEQYF	TGTGCCAGCAGTTTTTCACGGTCCTACGAGCAGTACTTC
TRBV15	TRBJ2-1	-	-	CATSGTGTYNEQFF	TGTGCCACCAGCGGGACCGGGACCTACAATGAGCAGTTCTTC
TRBV4-3	TRBJ2-2	-	-	CASSPPPGDDTGELFF	TGCGCCAGCAGCCCCCCTCCAGGGGATGACACCGGGGAGCTGTTTTTT